The clone carrying this T cell receptor beta chain turned up a few times. Antigen: not known. The data were produced by immunoSEQ multiplex PCR, yet TCRdb's version contains in-frame clones alone and is incomplete. The data show 35,000 to 55,000 clones, around 80% seen once. This sample is drawn from a study of vaccination effects on CD4 cells after COVID-19. Viral peptide pools were used in the ViraFEST assay to expand antigen-specific CD4+ T cells, and sequencing came afterward. Isolation of CD4+ T cells took place after nine to ten days of culture. Vaccinated recipients, who were negative for nucleocapsid antibodies, had no history of SARS-CoV-2 infection. Germline V gene lookup returns CDR1 SNHLY and CDR2 FYNNEI. The CDR3 extends over 14 amino acids. V shed 7 bases and J 7 bases; nucleotides not matched to a gene: 12.

Sequencing used CD4+ T cells from PBMCs cultured with SARS-CoV-2 spike peptides, obtained before COVID-19 vaccination. The chain combines TRBV2 with TRBJ1-1; 7 bases fit TRBD1. This receptor was identified in a human donor who received a COVID-19 vaccine. CDR3 residues: CASIKDRNVNEAFF. In nucleotides, the CDR3 is TGTGCCAGCATCAAGGACAGGAACGTCAATGAAGCTTTCTTT.